This section outlines one T cell receptor (beta chain) sequence together with its context. No antigen is known for it. Base qualities are not recorded, but no much larger clone differs from it by a single base. In total, over 600 healthy bone marrow donors made up the cohort. Cohort members were all nominally healthy when sampled, although unrecorded immune exposures were likely present. The donor tested CMV seronegative, placing the donor among the 352 seronegative members of the cohort. Each donor provided a peripheral blood sample, and peripheral blood mononuclear cells were used for TCR beta sequencing. The Qiagen DNeasy Blood Extraction Kit was used to extract genomic DNA from the blood cell samples. V is pruned by 0 bases and J by 9 bases, leaving 8 bases of the junction without a gene match. From the cysteine up to the phenylalanine, the CDR3 has a length of 15 residues. The retained sequence is limited to the CDR3, 45 bases, with the frame set at the first base. Looking up the germline V gene yields CDR1 LGHNA and CDR2 YSLEER.

Libraries were made using the immunoSEQ multiplex PCR assay. For the multiplex PCR, a mixture combining 60 forward primers for TCR Vbeta segments and 13 reverse primers for TCR Jbeta segments was used. The CDR3 region of rearranged TCR beta genes was amplified from genomic DNA by a multiplex PCR assay. The amplified TCR beta libraries were sequenced on the Illumina HiSeq System as 87-base-pair reads. The published analysis was carried out like this. A later analysis tallied 75 million to 95 million unique TCR beta chains across the 666 repertoires, and about 10 million of those chains were shared by two or more donors. A nearest-neighbor algorithm error-corrected the raw reads and collapsed the reads into unique sequences, merging closely related sequences to remove PCR and sequencing errors. To assign V, D and J gene segments, CDR3 sequences were aligned to IMGT reference sequences. For a sequence to be retained, at least a six-nucleotide match to both a V gene segment and a J gene segment was required. Rearrangements were called productive when the CDR3 lacked stop codons and stayed in frame with V and J; all others were non-productive. Following IMGT convention, CDR3 was defined as the stretch from the second conserved V-encoded cysteine up to the conserved J-encoded phenylalanine. Sequences without an unambiguous match to a single V gene segment were excluded from the earlier analysis of over 500 of the donors. In an earlier analysis of 587 of the donors, V segments were called functional above 56.7% productive rearrangements and were called segregating when the between-donor standard deviation exceeded 5%. To diagnose cytomegalovirus status from the catalog of TCR beta chain sequences, a statistical classification framework was built. A later analysis assigned V and J genes by comparing TCR nucleotide sequences with IMGT/GENE-DB human TR gene sequences. A later analysis assigned CDR3 sequences and most-parsimonious VDJ recombination scenarios with the TCRdist pipeline. In a later analysis, every TCR beta chain was defined by the combination of its CDR3 amino acid sequence and its V-gene family, and reads without a unique V-gene family were dropped. A later analysis removed several hundred highly shared, low-generation-probability nucleotide sequences to deal with suspected cross-contamination and a sequencing artifact. In a later analysis, a clonal expansion index was calculated for each public chain from normalized within-repertoire ranks of inferred template counts. In a later analysis, generation probabilities were computed using a VDJ recombination model fitted to out-of-frame rearrangements, and the results were checked against IGoR. In a later analysis, hypergeometric tests were used to score TCR-TCR, TCR-HLA and TCR-CMV co-occurrence, with a repertoire-size bias correction applied to TCR pairs. In a later analysis, false discovery rates were estimated by permuting HLA or CMV assignments 20 times. In a later analysis, co-occurring TCRs were grouped using DBSCAN, with TCRdist sequence similarity added in when clustering inside HLA-allele-positive subsets. Repertoires with fewer than 30,000 or more than 120,000 public chains were left out of co-occurrence clustering, as were about five repertoires with anomalous nucleotide sharing. Imported from immuneACCESS, the table was reduced by TCRdb to in-frame sequences with V and J called. These copies leave out some clones; in studies compared against another copy, an unresolved V gene accounts for under half, and the cause of the remainder is not known. That table supplies the V and J calls and clone size; D and trimming were determined from the DNA. Counted in this sample were more than 95,000 clones; around 78% of them appeared once. Together, the top ten hold 3.6% of the sample.

The data were taken from a study of cytomegalovirus exposure and HLA in healthy donors (dated by TCRdb to the late 2010s). Turning to the overall study: According to an earlier analysis of 587 of the donors, 200 million or so T cells yielded 90 million to 140 million unique TCR beta sequences and around 300 Gb of sequence data. Roughly 300 gigabases of sequencing data and tens of millions of unique TCR sequences were included in an early release covering roughly 600 HLA-typed donors. The genetic ancestry cluster associated with self-reported Caucasian donors included about four fifths of the approximately 430 genotyped donors. The study was designed to test whether signatures of past pathogen exposure could be identified by cataloging public T cell receptors. Using immunosequencing, the study profiled T cell repertoires from 666 subjects and related those repertoires to cytomegalovirus serostatus. In addition to the first cohort of approximately 670 subjects, a separate validation cohort of 120 different subjects was used. To predict cytomegalovirus infection status, the study combined high-throughput TCR immunosequencing, statistical association of individual TCRs with disease status, and machine learning. To study patterns of TCR occurrence, a later analysis re-analyzed previously published TCR beta repertoires from hundreds of donors and added high-resolution HLA genotyping. Rather than drawing on any new phenotypic data, the later analysis identified candidate immune exposures from TCR beta sequences and the way those sequences occurred across donors. An earlier analysis of about 620 of the donors applied high-throughput TCR beta sequencing to assess whether each TCR beta V gene segment acted as functional or pseudogenic. Donor age, sex, ethnicity and CMV serostatus were compiled together with the repertoire data. In a later genetic analysis, genome-wide SNP genotypes for about 65% of the roughly 700 donors were used, and that subset was treated as a discovery cohort. Every discovery cohort repertoire had been produced on one sequencing platform. Both class I and class II loci were covered by HLA typing, at four-digit resolution. The number of typed donors differed by locus: about 620-640 for A, B, C, DRB1 and DQB1; 522 for DQA1; around 580 for DPA1; and around 470 for DPB1. Because of strong linkage in the cohort, a few DR-DQ haplotypes were treated as single units for association and clustering. Across approximately 400 genotyped donors of the cohort, an average of about 250,000 unique TCR beta nucleotide sequences per donor were sequenced, and roughly a sixth of those sequences were non-productive.

Beyond this particular receptor, the publication reports: A further reported finding was that TCR beta sequences accurately predicted the HLA-A and HLA-B alleles for most subjects in the first cohort. According to a later analysis, most CMV-associated TCR beta chains appeared to be HLA-restricted, and the HLA associations seemed to be driven largely by CMV exposure. Because some donors lacked HLA typing at each locus, the association tests relied only on the typed subset. Several of the top co-occurrence clusters appeared to be linked to parvovirus B19, influenza, CMV and Epstein-Barr virus, according to a later analysis. A later analysis associated some 17,000 TCR beta sequences with specific HLA alleles at a false discovery rate of 0.05. Linkage disequilibrium might explain the correlated functional status among segregating V segments, but an unknown experimental factor could not be excluded. A cluster of highly shared sequence variants was judged likely to be a technical artifact of the sequencing pipeline. In a later analysis, HLA-associated TCR beta chains showed more clonal expansion and lower generation probabilities than non-associated chains that were equally common. The earlier analysis of nearly 600 of the donors excluded 15 to 20 rarely observed V segments, including chromosome 9 orphons, because counts were too low. Presence/absence analyses assumed roughly uniform sequencing depth across donors, an assumption that may not hold. Only TCR beta chains were sequenced in this cohort, and the absence of alpha or paired-chain data limited detectable features. In both the original and validation cohorts, the classifier was reported to diagnose cytomegalovirus status with high specificity and sensitivity. V-gene and J-gene trimming of TCR beta chains was associated with a missense DCLRE1C variant in a later genetic analysis, and the association was replicated in an independent cohort. Because the 87-base-pair reads could not distinguish some IMGT-functional V segments, including TRBV6-2 and TRBV6-3, those segments were excluded. In an earlier analysis of about 600 of the donors, most TCR beta V segments appeared in productive rearrangements about 90% or about 30% of the time, broadly matching IMGT annotations. In a later analysis, the rate of TCR association differed among HLA loci, with DRB1 alleles having the most associated TCRs and HLA-C alleles having the fewest. Most TCR sequences were observed very rarely across donors, whereas some public TCRs were present in many individuals. CMV serostatus was the only immune exposure information available for the cohort. In the study, approximately 160 TCR beta chains were listed as associated with cytomegalovirus. In vitro tests confirmed that a few of the cytomegalovirus-associated TCR beta chains recognize cytomegalovirus antigens. The authors suggested that the approach could potentially be generalized to other disease states and immunological phenotypes. In a later genetic analysis, fewer N-insertions in productive TCRs were reported among donors in an Asian-associated ancestry cluster than the 666-donor mean. Strong co-occurrence of HLA alleles, especially DR and DQ, made assigning TCR associations to individual alleles difficult.

The source of this sequence is a man aged 40-49 years in good health and CMV-seronegative. Recombination connected TRBV4-3 to TRBJ1-2; 9 nucleotides in the junction match TRBD1. Material: PBMCs. The DNA sequence reads TGCGCCAGCAGCCAAGATCCGCGGGACAGGGATTGCTACACCTTC. The encoded protein is CASSQDPRDRDCYTF.